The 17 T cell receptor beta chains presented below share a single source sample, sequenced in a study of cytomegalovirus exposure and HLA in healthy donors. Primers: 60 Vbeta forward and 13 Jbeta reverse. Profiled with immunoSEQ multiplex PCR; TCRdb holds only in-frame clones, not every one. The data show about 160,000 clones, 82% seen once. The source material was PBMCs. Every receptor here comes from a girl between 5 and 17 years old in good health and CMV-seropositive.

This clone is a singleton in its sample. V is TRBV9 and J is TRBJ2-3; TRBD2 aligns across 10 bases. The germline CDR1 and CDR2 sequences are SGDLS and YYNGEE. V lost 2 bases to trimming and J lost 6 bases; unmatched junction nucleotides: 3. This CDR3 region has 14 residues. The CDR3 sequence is CASSVASGGDTQYF. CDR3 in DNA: TGTGCCAGCAGCGTGGCTAGCGGGGGTGATACGCAGTATTTT.

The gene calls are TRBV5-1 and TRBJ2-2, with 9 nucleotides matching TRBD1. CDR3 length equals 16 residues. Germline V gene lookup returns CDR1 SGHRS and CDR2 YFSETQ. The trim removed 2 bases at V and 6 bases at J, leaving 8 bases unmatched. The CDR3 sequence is CASSFRDRAVSGELFF. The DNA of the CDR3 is TGCGCCAGCAGCTTCCGGGACAGGGCCGTTTCCGGGGAGCTGTTTTTT. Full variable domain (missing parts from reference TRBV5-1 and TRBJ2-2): KAGVTQTPRYLIKTRGQQVTLSCSPISGHRSVSWYQQTPGQGLQFLFEYFSETQRNKGNFPGRFSGRQFSNSRSEMNVSTLELGDSALYLCASSFRDRAVSGELFFGEGSRLTVL.

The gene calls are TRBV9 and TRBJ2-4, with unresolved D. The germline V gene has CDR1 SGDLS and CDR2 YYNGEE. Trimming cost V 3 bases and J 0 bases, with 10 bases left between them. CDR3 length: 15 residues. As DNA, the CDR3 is TGTGCCAGCAGCGCATCAGACATAGCCAAAAACATTCAGTACTTC. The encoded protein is CASSASDIAKNIQYF.

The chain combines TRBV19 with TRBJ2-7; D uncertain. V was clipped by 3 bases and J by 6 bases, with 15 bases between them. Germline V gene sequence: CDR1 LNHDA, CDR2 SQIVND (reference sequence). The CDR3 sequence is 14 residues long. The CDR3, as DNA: TGTGCCAGTAGTATTACACACCCTTCGATCGAGCAGTACTTC. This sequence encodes CASSITHPSIEQYF.

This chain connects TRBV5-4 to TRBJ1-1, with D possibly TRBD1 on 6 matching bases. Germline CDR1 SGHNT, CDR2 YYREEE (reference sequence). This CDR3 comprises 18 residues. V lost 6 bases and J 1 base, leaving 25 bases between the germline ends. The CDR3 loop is CASTPGARGRRSNTEAFF. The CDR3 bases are TGTGCCAGCACCCCAGGGGCTCGGGGACGCAGGTCGAACACTGAAGCTTTCTTT.

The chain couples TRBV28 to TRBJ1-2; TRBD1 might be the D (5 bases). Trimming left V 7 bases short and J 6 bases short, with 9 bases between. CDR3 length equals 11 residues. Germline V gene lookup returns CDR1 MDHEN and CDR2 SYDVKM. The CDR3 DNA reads TGTGCCAGCATAGGGGAAAATGGCTACACCTTC. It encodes CASIGENGYTF.

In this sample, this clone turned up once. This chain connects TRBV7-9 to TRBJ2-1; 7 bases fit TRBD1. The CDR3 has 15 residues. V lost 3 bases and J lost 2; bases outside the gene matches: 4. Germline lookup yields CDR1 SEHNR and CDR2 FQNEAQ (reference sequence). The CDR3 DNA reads TGTGCCAGCAGCTTCCCGGGACAGACCTACAATGAGCAGTTCTTC. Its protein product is CASSFPGQTYNEQFF.

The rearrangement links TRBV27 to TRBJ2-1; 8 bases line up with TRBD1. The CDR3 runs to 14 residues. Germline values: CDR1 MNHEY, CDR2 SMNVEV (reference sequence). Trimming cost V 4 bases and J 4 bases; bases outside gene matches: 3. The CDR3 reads CASSSGQEYNEQFF. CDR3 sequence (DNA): TGTGCCAGCAGTTCGGGACAGGAGTACAATGAGCAGTTCTTC.

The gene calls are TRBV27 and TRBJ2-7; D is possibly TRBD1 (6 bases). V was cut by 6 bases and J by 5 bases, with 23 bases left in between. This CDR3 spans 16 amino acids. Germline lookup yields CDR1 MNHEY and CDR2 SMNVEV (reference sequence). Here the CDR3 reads CASSGITGRLIHEQYF. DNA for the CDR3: TGTGCCAGCAGCGGGATTACAGGGAGACTAATTCACGAGCAGTACTTC.

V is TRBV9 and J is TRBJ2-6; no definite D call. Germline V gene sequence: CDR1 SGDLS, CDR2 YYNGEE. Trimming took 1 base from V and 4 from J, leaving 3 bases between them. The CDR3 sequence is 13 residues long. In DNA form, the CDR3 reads TGTGCCAGCAGCGTACCAGGGGCCAACGTCCTGACTTTC. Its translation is CASSVPGANVLTF.

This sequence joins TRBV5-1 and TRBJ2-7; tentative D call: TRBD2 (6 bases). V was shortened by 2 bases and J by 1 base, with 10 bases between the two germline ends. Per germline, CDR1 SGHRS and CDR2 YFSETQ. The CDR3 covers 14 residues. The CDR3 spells CASSFTGSSYEQYF. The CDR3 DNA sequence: TGCGCCAGCAGCTTTACCGGGAGTTCCTACGAGCAGTACTTC.

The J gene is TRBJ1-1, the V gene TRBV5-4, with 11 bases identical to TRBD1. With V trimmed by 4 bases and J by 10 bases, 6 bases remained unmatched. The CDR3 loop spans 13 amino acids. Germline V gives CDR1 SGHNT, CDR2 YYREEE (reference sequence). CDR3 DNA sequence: TGTGCCAGCAGCGGAGGACAGGGGGCTACAGCTTTCTTT. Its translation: CASSGGQGATAFF.

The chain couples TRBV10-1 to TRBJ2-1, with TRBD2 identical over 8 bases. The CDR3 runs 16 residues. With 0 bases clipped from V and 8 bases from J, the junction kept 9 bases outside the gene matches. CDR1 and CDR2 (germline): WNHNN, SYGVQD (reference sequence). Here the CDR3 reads CASSESGTRGWYEQFF. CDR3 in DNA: TGCGCCAGCAGTGAGTCGGGGACTAGAGGTTGGTATGAGCAGTTCTTC.

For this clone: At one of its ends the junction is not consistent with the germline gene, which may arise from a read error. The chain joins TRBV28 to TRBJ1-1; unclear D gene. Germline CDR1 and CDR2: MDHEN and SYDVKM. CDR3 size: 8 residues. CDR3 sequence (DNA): TGTGCCAGTGGGCTTGCTTCTTTT. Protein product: CASGLASF.

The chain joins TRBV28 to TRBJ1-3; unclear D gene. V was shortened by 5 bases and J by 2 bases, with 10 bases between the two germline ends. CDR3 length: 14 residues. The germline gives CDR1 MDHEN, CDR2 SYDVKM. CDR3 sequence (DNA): TGTGCCAGCAGTCGTCCCTCTCCTGGAAACACCATATATTTT. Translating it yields CASSRPSPGNTIYF.

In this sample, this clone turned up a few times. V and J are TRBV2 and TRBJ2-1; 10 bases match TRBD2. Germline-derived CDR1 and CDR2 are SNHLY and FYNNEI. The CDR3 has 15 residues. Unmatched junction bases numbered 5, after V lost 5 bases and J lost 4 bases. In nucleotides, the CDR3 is TGTGCCAGCAGTAGAGGACTAGCGGTTTACAATGAGCAGTTCTTC. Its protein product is CASSRGLAVYNEQFF.

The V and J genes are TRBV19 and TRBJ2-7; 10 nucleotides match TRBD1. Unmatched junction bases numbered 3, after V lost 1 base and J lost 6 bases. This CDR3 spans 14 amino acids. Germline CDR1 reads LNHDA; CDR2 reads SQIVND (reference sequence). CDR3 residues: CASSIGGQGSEQYF. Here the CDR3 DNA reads TGTGCCAGTAGTATAGGGGGACAGGGGTCCGAGCAGTACTTC.